This TCR beta chain emerged from a study of STAT5B mutations in CD4+ large granular lymphocyte leukemia. Per the germline V gene, CDR1 is MGHRA and CDR2 is YSYEKL. J was trimmed by 5 bases and V by 1 base; bases with no gene match: 5. CDR3 length equals 15 residues. TCRdb's copy holds only in-frame clones and misses some; the assay was immunoSEQ multiplex PCR. Of around 32,000 clones listed, around four fifths are singletons. This clonotype originated in a human donor in good health. The J gene is TRBJ2-5, the V gene TRBV4-1, with 9 positions matching TRBD1. Sequencing was performed on CD4+ T cells from blood buffy coats. Here the CDR3 DNA reads TGCGCCAGCAGCCAAGCGGGACAGGGAAAGGAGACCCAGTACTTC. Translating it yields CASSQAGQGKETQYF.